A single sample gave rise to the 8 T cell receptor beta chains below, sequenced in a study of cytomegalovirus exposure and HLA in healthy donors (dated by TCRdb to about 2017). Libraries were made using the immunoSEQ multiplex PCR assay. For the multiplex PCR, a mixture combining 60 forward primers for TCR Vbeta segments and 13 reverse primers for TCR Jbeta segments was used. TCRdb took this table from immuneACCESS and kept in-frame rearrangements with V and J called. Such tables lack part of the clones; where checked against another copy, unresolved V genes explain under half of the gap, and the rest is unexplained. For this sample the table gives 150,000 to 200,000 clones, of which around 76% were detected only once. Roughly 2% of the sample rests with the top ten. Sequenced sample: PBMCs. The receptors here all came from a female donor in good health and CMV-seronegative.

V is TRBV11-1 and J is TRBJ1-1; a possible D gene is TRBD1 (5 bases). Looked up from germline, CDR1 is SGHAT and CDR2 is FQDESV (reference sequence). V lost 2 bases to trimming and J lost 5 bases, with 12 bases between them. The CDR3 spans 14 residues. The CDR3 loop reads CASSLIGRVTEAFF. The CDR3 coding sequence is TGTGCCAGCAGCTTAATTGGCAGGGTAACTGAAGCTTTCTTT.

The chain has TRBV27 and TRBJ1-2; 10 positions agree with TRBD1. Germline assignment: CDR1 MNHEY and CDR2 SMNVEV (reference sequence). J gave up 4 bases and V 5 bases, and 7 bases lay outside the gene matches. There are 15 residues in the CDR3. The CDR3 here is CASSPGTGASYGYTF. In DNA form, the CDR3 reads TGTGCCAGCAGTCCCGGGACAGGGGCAAGCTATGGCTACACCTTC.

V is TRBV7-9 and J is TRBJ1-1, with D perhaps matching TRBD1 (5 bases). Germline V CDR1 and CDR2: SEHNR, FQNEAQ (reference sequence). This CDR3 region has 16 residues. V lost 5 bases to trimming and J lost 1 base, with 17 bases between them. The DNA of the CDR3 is TGTGCCAGCAGCCCAATAACGACAGTGAGGAACACTGAAGCTTTCTTT. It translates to CASSPITTVRNTEAFF.

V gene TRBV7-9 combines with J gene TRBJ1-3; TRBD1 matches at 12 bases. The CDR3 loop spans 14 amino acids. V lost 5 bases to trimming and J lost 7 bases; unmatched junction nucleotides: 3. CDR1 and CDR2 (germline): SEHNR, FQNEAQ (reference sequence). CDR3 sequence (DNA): TGTGCCAGCAGCCCGGGACAGGGGGCGAACACCATATATTTT. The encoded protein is CASSPGQGANTIYF.

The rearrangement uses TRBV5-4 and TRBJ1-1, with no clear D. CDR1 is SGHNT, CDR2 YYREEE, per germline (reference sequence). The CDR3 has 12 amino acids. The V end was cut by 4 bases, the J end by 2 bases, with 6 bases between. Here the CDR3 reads CASSPRNTEAFF. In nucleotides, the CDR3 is TGTGCCAGCAGCCCGAGAAACACTGAAGCTTTCTTT.

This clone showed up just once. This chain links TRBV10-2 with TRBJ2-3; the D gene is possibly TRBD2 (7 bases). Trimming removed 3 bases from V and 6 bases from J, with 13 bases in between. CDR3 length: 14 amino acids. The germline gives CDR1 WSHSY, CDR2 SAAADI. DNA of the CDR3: TGCGCCAGCAGTGAAAGGGGGGGCCGTGATACGCAGTATTTT. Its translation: CASSERGGRDTQYF.

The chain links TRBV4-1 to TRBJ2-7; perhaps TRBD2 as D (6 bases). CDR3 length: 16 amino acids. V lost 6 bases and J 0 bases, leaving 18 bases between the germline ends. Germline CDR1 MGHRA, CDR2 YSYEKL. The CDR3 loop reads CASSHGAGLSSYEQYF. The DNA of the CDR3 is TGCGCCAGCAGTCACGGGGCGGGGCTCAGCTCCTACGAGCAGTACTTC.

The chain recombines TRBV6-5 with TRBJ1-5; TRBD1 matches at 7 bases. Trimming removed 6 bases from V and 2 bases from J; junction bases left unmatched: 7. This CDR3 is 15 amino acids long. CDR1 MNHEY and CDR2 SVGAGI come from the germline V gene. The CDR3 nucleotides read TGTGCCAGCAGACGGAACAGGGGCGGCAATCAGCCCCAGCATTTT. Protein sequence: CASRRNRGGNQPQHF.